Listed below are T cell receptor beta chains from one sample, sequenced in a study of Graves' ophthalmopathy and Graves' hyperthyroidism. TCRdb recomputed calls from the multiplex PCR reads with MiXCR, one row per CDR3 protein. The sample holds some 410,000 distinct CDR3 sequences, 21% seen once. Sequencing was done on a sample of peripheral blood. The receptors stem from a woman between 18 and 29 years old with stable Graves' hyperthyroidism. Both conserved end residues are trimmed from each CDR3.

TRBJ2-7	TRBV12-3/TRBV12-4	ASSSGGGVAYEQY
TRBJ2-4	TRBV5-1	ASSTGQALAKNIQY
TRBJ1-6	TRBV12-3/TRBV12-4	ASSSDGRYNSPLH
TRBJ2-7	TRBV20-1	SARPPGQGNYEQY
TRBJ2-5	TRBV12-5	ASGLGQATQY
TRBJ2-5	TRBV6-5	ASRRTRVSQETQY
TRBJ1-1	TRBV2	ASSGQRATEAF
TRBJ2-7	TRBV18	ASSQQGYEQY
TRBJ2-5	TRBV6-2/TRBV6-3	ASSSLTLTQY
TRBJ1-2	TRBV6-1	ASSDARDINYGYT
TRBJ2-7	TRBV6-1	ASSEGAEDEQY
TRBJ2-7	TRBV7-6	ASSLKGHEQY
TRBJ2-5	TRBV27	ASSLSRHGYSETQY
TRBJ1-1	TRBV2	ASIRGTSIGGTEAF
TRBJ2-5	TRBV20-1	SATEGGTEETQY
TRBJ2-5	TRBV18	ASSRTQGAQETQY
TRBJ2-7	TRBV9	ASSFLQAYEQY
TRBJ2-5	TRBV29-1	SVEEETQY
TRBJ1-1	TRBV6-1	GSSEVVGLTEAF
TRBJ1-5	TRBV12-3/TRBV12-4	ASSLEVRDVQPQH
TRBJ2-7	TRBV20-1	SAQPQGAGYEQY
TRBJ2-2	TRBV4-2	ASSQARAGELF
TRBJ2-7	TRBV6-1	ASSGLDGRSYEQY
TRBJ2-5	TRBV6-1	AISESALRETQY
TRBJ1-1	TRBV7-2	ASSSRTDFNTEAF
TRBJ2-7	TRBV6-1	ASSAGTSASYEQY
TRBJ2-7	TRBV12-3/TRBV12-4	ASSLEVGGLDEQY
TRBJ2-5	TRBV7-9	ASRSQASGWETQY
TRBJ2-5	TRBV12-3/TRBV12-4	ASSFGGRGSEQETQY
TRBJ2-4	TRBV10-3	AISVAAKNIQY
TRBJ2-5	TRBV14	ASSRGSGRQETQY
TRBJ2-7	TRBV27	ASSFGISYEQY
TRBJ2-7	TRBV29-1	SVDSHDSQY
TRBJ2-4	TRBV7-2	ASSLGVGLAKNIQY
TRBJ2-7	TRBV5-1	ASSQTSGSREQY
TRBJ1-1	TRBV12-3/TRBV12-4	ASSPRGAMRNTEAF
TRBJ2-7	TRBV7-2	ASTWGDSRSYEQY
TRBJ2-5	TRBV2	ASSGISGGYPETQY
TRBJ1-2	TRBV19	ASSPTGARGIHGYT
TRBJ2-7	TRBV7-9	ASTLGTYEQY
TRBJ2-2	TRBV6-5	ASSLSGTGRTGELF